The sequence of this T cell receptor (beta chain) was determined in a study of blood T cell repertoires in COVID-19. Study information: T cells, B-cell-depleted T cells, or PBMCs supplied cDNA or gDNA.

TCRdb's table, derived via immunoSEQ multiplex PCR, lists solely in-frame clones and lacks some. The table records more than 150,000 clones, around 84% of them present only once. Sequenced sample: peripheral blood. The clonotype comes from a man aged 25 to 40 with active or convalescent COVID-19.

CDR3 DNA sequence: TGTGCCAGCAAAAAGGCCCTTGCCTCCGGGACTAGCGGGAGAAATGAGCAGTTCTTC. Amino acid sequence: CASKKALASGTSGRNEQFF. This sequence joins TRBV2 and TRBJ2-1, with TRBD2 matching 14 bases. CDR3 length: 19 amino acids. Germline-derived CDR1 and CDR2 are SNHLY and FYNNEI. V lost 7 bases to trimming and J lost 7 bases; unmatched junction nucleotides: 18.